This T cell receptor beta chain was observed in a study of T cell responses to AZD1222 COVID-19 vaccine. Study-wide points: Two AZD1222 doses significantly raised spike-specific TCR breadth and depth over controls.

V dropped 4 bases and J dropped 6 bases, with 9 bases sitting between them. CDR1 is SGHRS and CDR2 is YFSETQ in the germline V gene. The CDR3 consists of 12 residues. For this clone: What it recognizes is unknown.

Using immunoSEQ multiplex PCR, the repertoire was profiled, and TCRdb retains in-frame clones only, with some absent. The table records 75,000 to 100,000 clones, 85% to 95% of them present only once. The sequencing used peripheral blood, collected on day 0 of AZD1222 vaccination. The chain has TRBV5-1 and TRBJ2-3; D call uncertain. The TCR originated in an adult in good health. The CDR3 loop reads CASSPPGDTQYF. The CDR3 bases are TGCGCCAGCAGCCCGCCCGGGGATACGCAGTATTTT.